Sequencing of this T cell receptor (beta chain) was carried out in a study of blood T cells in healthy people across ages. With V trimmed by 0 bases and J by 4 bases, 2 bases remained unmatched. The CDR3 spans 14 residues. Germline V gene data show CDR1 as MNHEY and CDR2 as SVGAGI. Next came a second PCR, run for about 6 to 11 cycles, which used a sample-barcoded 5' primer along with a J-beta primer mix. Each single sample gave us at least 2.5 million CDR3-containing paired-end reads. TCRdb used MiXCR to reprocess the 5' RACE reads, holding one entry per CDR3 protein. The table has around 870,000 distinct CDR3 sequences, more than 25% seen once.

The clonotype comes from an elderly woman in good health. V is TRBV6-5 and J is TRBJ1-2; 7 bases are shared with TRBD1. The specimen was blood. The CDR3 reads CASSYSSGGYGYTF. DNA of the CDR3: TGTGCCAGCAGTTACTCGTCAGGGGGCTATGGCTACACCTTC.